The clone carrying this T cell receptor beta chain was found once. Its antigen is as yet unknown. With a much larger clone just one base away, this may be a read error. This sample was included in a study of Graves' ophthalmopathy and Graves' hyperthyroidism. Study observations and caveats: With 70.59% sensitivity and roughly 76% specificity, the model predicted ophthalmopathy progression. Researchers report that a 13-signature model separated ophthalmopathy from stable hyperthyroidism, posting about 87% sensitivity and approximately 81% specificity. Blood samples also showed most expanded thyroid clonotypes exceeding 0.001 frequency.

RNA transcripts were the source from which TCR beta CDR3 regions were amplified. The first round was an RT-PCR with HTBI primers, and the second round was a multiplex PCR. TCRdb called the multiplex PCR reads again in MiXCR, with one record for every CDR3 protein. The table has over a million distinct CDR3 sequences, 35% to 40% seen once; the top ten hold 11%. With 6 bases clipped from V and 5 bases from J, the junction kept 4 bases outside the gene matches. The CDR3 is 13 amino acids. Germline V gives CDR1 SEHNR, CDR2 FQNEAQ (reference sequence). The clonotype originates from an adult man with Graves' hyperthyroidism. Sequenced material: peripheral blood or thyroid tissue (not recorded which). This chain connects TRBV7-9 to TRBJ1-1, with 9 positions matching TRBD1. The CDR3 bases are TGTGCCAGCAGTTACGGGACAGGGACTGAAGCTTTCTTT. Its translation is CASSYGTGTEAFF. The whole variable domain, filled in from reference TRBV7-9 and TRBJ1-1, reads DTGVSQNPRHKITKRGQNVTFRCDPISEHNRLYWYRQTLGQGPEFLTYFQNEAQLEKSRLLSDRFSAERPKGSFSTLEIQRTEQGDSAMYLCASSYGTGTEAFFGQGTRLTVV.